Each of the 16 T cell receptor beta chains below was sequenced from the same sample in a study of blood T cell repertoires in COVID-19 (dated by TCRdb to the early 2020s). Library construction relied on the immunoSEQ multiplex PCR assay. TCRdb's version of the immuneACCESS table is confined to in-frame rearrangements and falls short of the full clone set. An unresolved V gene accounts for under half of the shortfall where checked; the remainder is of unknown origin. The table for this sample lists some 45,000 clones; 86% of them were counted only once. The ten biggest clones cover around 10% of the sample. Material for sequencing was peripheral blood. The receptors stem from a human donor in a cohort sampled during active COVID-19.

V usage is TRBV2 and J usage is TRBJ2-3, with TRBD2 matching 8 bases. The ends lost 7 bases at V and 5 bases at J; junction bases unmatched: 14. Germline CDR1 SNHLY, CDR2 FYNNEI. The CDR3 length is 16 residues. CDR3 protein: CASTPEVAAGGDTQYF. Written as DNA, the CDR3 is TGTGCCAGCACCCCAGAGGTAGCGGCGGGGGGAGATACGCAGTATTTT.

The chain is built from TRBV4-1 and TRBJ1-4; weak D call: TRBD1 (6 bases). V lost 0 bases and J lost 7, with 18 bases in between. The CDR3 is 17 amino acids. Germline V CDR1 and CDR2: MGHRA, YSYEKL. The CDR3 DNA follows: TGCGCCAGCAGCCAAGATCTCCTCCAGGGGTCCGGTGAAAAACTGTTTTTT. This codes for CASSQDLLQGSGEKLFF.

The V and J genes are TRBV5-1 and TRBJ2-1; 11 bases align to TRBD2. Germline V gene data show CDR1 as SGHRS and CDR2 as YFSETQ. CDR3 length equals 15 residues. V shed 0 bases and J 5 bases; nucleotides not matched to a gene: 1. CDR3 in amino acids: CASSLDSGGDNEQFF. CDR3 sequence (DNA): TGCGCCAGCAGCTTGGATAGCGGGGGGGACAATGAGCAGTTCTTC.

This chain links TRBV25-1 with TRBJ2-5; 7 bases agree with TRBD2. The CDR3 extends over 16 amino acids. Unmatched junction bases numbered 14, after V lost 7 bases and J lost 3 bases. Looked up from germline, CDR1 is MGHDK and CDR2 is SYGVNS. The CDR3 sequence: CASTKSTGTTKETQYF. In nucleotides, the CDR3 is TGTGCCAGCACTAAGTCAACCGGGACTACTAAAGAGACCCAGTACTTC.

The rearrangement links TRBV6-5 to TRBJ2-7, with 7 bases matching TRBD1. Germline lookup yields CDR1 MNHEY and CDR2 SVGAGI. Trimming cost V 10 bases and J 4 bases; bases outside gene matches: 10. This CDR3 is built from 13 residues. As DNA, the CDR3 is TGTGCCATCCTTCAGGACAGGTATTACGAGCAGTACTTC. Translated: CAILQDRYYEQYF.

Written as DNA, the CDR3 is TGTGCCAGCAGCCAAGATGGACCGGGACTAGCGGGGGGAACAGATACGCAGTATTTT. The encoded protein is CASSQDGPGLAGGTDTQYF. V and J are TRBV3-1 (or the pseudogene TRBV3-2) and TRBJ2-3; 15 positions agree with TRBD2. Germline trimming cut 0 bases from V and 3 bases from J; bases unmatched to any gene: 7. The length of the CDR3 is 19 residues. Germline V gene lookup returns CDR1 LGHDT and CDR2 YNNKEL (reference sequence).

V and J are TRBV11-3 and TRBJ2-3; 9 bases are a match to TRBD2. The CDR3 has 16 amino acids. J was trimmed by 5 bases and V by 5 bases; bases with no gene match: 11. Germline V gene lookup returns CDR1 SGHNT and CDR2 YENEEA. The CDR3 sequence: CASSAGLAGTIDTQYF. Written as DNA, the CDR3 is TGTGCCAGCAGCGCGGGACTAGCAGGGACCATAGATACGCAGTATTTT.

The chain uses TRBV11-3 and TRBJ2-1; 13 positions agree with TRBD2. In germline, CDR1 is SGHNT, CDR2 YENEEA. The CDR3 contains 15 residues. The V segment lost 1 base and the J segment 6 bases; nucleotides outside the gene matches: 0. The CDR3 loop reads CASSLGLAGGNEQFF. The CDR3 coding sequence is TGTGCCAGCAGCTTAGGACTAGCGGGGGGCAATGAGCAGTTCTTC.

The chain uses TRBV6-6 and TRBJ1-4; D ambiguous. CDR1 is MNHNY, CDR2 SVGAGI, per germline (reference sequence). The CDR3 consists of 15 residues. Deletions cut 7 bases from V and 8 bases from J, with 20 bases between. CDR3 coding DNA: TGTGCCAGCACACCCCTCCAAGGCGAGCGGGAAAAACTGTTTTTT. This gives the protein CASTPLQGEREKLFF.

The CDR3 DNA reads as TGTGCCAGTAGTACCCGGGACTCTTCGGGAGATACGCAGTATTTT. Protein: CASSTRDSSGDTQYF. The chain carries TRBV19 and TRBJ2-3, with TRBD2 as a possible D gene (6 bases). The germline V gene encodes CDR1 LNHDA and CDR2 SQIVND (reference sequence). The CDR3 has 15 residues. V was pared by 4 bases and J by 5 bases, with 16 bases between.

This chain uses TRBV7-2 with TRBJ2-7; 9 bases are a match to TRBD1. The CDR3 has 15 residues. The V gene's germline CDR1 is SGHTA and CDR2 FQGNSA. V gave up 5 bases and J gave up 2 bases; unmatched junction bases: 7. The CDR3 nucleotides read TGTGCCAGCAGCGTTCGACAGGGGGTCCCCTACGAGCAGTACTTC. Protein: CASSVRQGVPYEQYF.

The chain combines TRBV5-1 with TRBJ1-6; TRBD1 agrees at 7 bases. The germline CDR1 and CDR2 sequences are SGHRS and YFSETQ. The CDR3 covers 16 residues. V lost 4 bases and J lost 6; bases outside the gene matches: 10. In DNA, the CDR3 is TGCGCCAGCAGCCCCGGGACAGAGTTTGGTAATTCACCCCTCCACTTT. Amino acids: CASSPGTEFGNSPLHF.

The CDR3 here is CASSLVGSRGETQYF. DNA for the CDR3: TGTGCCAGCAGCTTGGTGGGCAGCAGGGGAGAGACCCAGTACTTC. This chain uses TRBV5-5 with TRBJ2-5; TRBD1 might be the D (6 bases). The V end was cut by 0 bases, the J end by 4 bases, with 13 bases between. The CDR3 extends over 15 amino acids. CDR1 SGHKS and CDR2 YYEKEE come from the germline V gene (reference sequence).

The V and J genes are TRBV19 and TRBJ1-1, with a weak D call TRBD1 (5 bases). The V gene lost 4 bases and the J gene lost 5 bases, with 17 bases spanning the gap. CDR1 is LNHDA, CDR2 SQIVND, per germline (reference sequence). There are 15 residues in the CDR3. CDR3 nucleotide sequence: TGTGCCAGTAGTACCGAAGGTGTGGCAGGGACTGAAGCTTTCTTT. Residues: CASSTEGVAGTEAFF.

The V gene is TRBV7-2, the J gene TRBJ1-2; D gene unclear. Looked up from germline, CDR1 is SGHTA and CDR2 is FQGNSA. V was clipped by 0 bases and J by 6 bases, with 8 bases between them. The CDR3 totals 13 residues. CDR3 in amino acids: CASSLALADGYTF. The CDR3 nucleotides read TGTGCCAGCAGCTTAGCTTTGGCTGATGGCTACACCTTC. The whole variable domain, filled in from reference TRBV7-2 and TRBJ1-2, reads GAGVSQSPSNKVTEKGKDVELRCDPISGHTALYWYRQSLGQGLEFLIYFQGNSAPDKSGLPSDRFSAERTGGSVSTLTIQRTQQEDSAVYLCASSLALADGYTFGSGTRLTVV.

The chain recombines TRBV3-1 (or the pseudogene TRBV3-2) with TRBJ1-1; no definite D call. The CDR3 loop spans 15 amino acids. V was trimmed by 1 base and J by 3 bases, leaving 12 bases between them. Germline lookup yields CDR1 LGHDT and CDR2 YNNKEL (reference sequence). The CDR3 here is CASSQGWAGDTEAFF. The CDR3 DNA reads as TGTGCCAGCAGCCAAGGGTGGGCCGGCGACACTGAAGCTTTCTTT.